A single sample is the source of the 11 T cell receptor beta chains below, sequenced in a study of blood T cell repertoires in COVID-19. Sequenced by immunoSEQ multiplex PCR; TCRdb stores in-frame clones only, minus some. The repertoire holds 250,000 to 300,000 clones, with around 90% as singletons. What was sequenced was peripheral blood. The receptors stem from a woman aged 50 to 65 who had recovered from COVID-19.

Details on this clone: The same CDR3 is also encoded by other DNA sequences in this sample. The chain is built from TRBV19 and TRBJ1-1, with D possibly TRBD1 on 6 matching bases. V was cut by 7 bases and J by 0 bases, with 9 bases left in between. Germline CDR1 reads LNHDA; CDR2 reads SQIVND (reference sequence). The CDR3 consists of 13 residues. As DNA, the CDR3 is TGTGCCAGTATGGGACAAATGAACACTGAAGCTTTCTTT. Protein sequence: CASMGQMNTEAFF.

This chain joins TRBV12-3 or TRBV12-4 and TRBJ1-2, with 10 bases matching TRBD1. This CDR3 is built from 13 residues. Trimming at V came to 6 bases and at J to 7 bases, leaving 5 bases not matched to a gene. CDR3 nucleotide sequence: TGTGCCAGCAGCAGACAGGGGGCGAGTGGCTACACCTTC. As protein: CASSRQGASGYTF.

The J gene is TRBJ1-2, the V gene TRBV28; tentative D call: TRBD1 (5 bases). Trimming pared 4 bases from V and 6 bases from J, leaving 21 bases between. Germline-derived CDR1 and CDR2 are MDHEN and SYDVKM. The CDR3 has 16 amino acids. CDR3 sequence (DNA): TGTGCCAGCAGTTCGGGATCGGGGGTGGGGATGAATGGCTACACCTTC. Residues: CASSSGSGVGMNGYTF.

V gene TRBV28 combines with J gene TRBJ1-2; tentative D call: TRBD1 (6 bases). This CDR3 spans 13 amino acids. Germline V gene sequence: CDR1 MDHEN, CDR2 SYDVKM. V lost 6 bases, J lost 8 bases, and 16 bases lay in between. The chain's CDR3 is CASSLDSSWGYTF. The CDR3 DNA follows: TGTGCCAGCAGCTTGGACAGCTCATGGGGCTACACCTTC.

V is TRBV5-1 and J is TRBJ1-2; 7 bases match TRBD1. The CDR3 contains 13 residues. The V gene end was trimmed by 6 bases and the J gene end by 2 bases; junction bases not matched to a gene: 4. Germline loops: CDR1 SGHRS, CDR2 YFSETQ. In DNA, the CDR3 is TGCGCCAGCACTGAGGGGGCGAACTATGGCTACACCTTC. Amino acids: CASTEGANYGYTF.

The V call is TRBV5-8, the J call TRBJ1-2; 8 bases fit TRBD1. V was clipped by 4 bases and J by 8 bases; unmatched bases: 7. The germline CDR1 and CDR2 sequences are SGHTS and YDEGEE. This CDR3 contains 13 residues. CDR3 residues: CASSLTGDSGYTF. The CDR3 region has the DNA TGTGCCAGCAGCCTGACAGGGGACAGCGGCTACACCTTC.

This clone was counted a few times. The rearrangement uses TRBV6-5 and TRBJ1-3; D gene uncertain. V was cut by 7 bases and J by 4 bases, with 5 bases left in between. This CDR3 is built from 11 residues. Germline CDR1 MNHEY, CDR2 SVGAGI. This CDR3 reads CASTYGNTIYF. The CDR3, as DNA: TGTGCCAGCACCTACGGAAACACCATATATTTT.

This chain connects TRBV23-1 to TRBJ1-1; 8 positions agree with TRBD1. TRBV23-1 is classed as an ORF, of uncertain function. J was trimmed by 1 base and V by 7 bases; bases with no gene match: 14. The CDR3 length is 17 residues. The CDR3 DNA is TGCGCCAGCAACACCTACCCCAGGACAGGGCGGAACACTGAAGCTTTCTTT. Amino acids: CASNTYPRTGRNTEAFF.

The V and J genes are TRBV5-6 and TRBJ1-1; TRBD1 is a possible D gene (5 bases). CDR3 length: 11 residues. CDR1 SGHDT and CDR2 YYEEEE come from the germline V gene. V was pared by 0 bases and J by 8 bases, with 5 bases between. CDR3 in amino acids: CASSLGQEAFF. The DNA of the CDR3 is TGTGCCAGCAGCTTGGGACAGGAAGCTTTCTTT.

Only one count was recorded for this clone. The chain joins TRBV11-2 to TRBJ2-5; 8 bases are a match to TRBD2. V was clipped by 10 bases and J by 6 bases; unmatched bases: 4. The CDR3 has 11 residues. Germline V CDR1 and CDR2: SGHAT, FQNNGV. The CDR3 region is CATGGPKTQYF. The CDR3 DNA is TGTGCCACGGGGGGGCCGAAGACCCAGTACTTC.

The CDR3 coding sequence is TGTGCCAGCAGTCACCTAGCGGGAGGAGAAAGATACGAGCAGTACTTC. This gives the protein CASSHLAGGERYEQYF. The chain recombines TRBV28 with TRBJ2-7; 11 bases are a match to TRBD2. CDR1 is MDHEN, CDR2 SYDVKM, per germline. Trimming at V came to 5 bases and at J to 4 bases, leaving 10 bases not matched to a gene. The length of the CDR3 is 16 residues.